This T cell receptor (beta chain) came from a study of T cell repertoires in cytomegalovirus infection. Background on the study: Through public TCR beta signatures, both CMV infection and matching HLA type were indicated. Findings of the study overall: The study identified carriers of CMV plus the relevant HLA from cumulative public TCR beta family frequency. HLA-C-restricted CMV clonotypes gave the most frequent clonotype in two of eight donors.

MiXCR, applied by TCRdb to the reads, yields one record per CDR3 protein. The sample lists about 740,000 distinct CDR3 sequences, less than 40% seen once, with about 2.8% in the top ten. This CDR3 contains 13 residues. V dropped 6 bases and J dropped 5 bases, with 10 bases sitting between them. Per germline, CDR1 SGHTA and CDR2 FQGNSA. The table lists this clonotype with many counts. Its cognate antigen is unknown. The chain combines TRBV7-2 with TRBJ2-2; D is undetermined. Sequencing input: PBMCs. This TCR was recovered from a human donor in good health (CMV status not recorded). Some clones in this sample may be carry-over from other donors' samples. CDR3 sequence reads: CASSSFRTGELFF. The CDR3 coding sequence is TGTGCCAGCAGTTCTTTTCGGACCGGGGAGCTGTTTTTT.